The 8 T cell receptor beta chains presented below share a single source sample, sequenced in a study of shared clonotypes between healthy human individuals. Sequenced by immunoSEQ multiplex PCR; TCRdb stores in-frame clones only, minus some. Of a few million clones listed, 90% to 95% are singletons. The specimen sequenced was naive CD4+ T cells sorted from blood. Stated subset: CD45RA+ positively selected. The source of these receptors is a man younger than 35 in good health.

This chain uses TRBV4-3 with TRBJ2-5; no clear D gene. The CDR3 runs to 14 residues. Looked up from germline, CDR1 is LGHNA and CDR2 is YSLEER. V shed 1 base and J shed 2 bases, with 8 bases lying between them. The CDR3 DNA reads TGCGCCAGCAGCCAAGTCGGCAAACAAGAGACCCAGTACTTC. Translated, it gives CASSQVGKQETQYF.

This clone was recorded once. The V call is TRBV6-6, the J call TRBJ2-5; a weak D match, TRBD2 (5 bases). The CDR3 contains 12 residues. Per germline, CDR1 MNHNY and CDR2 SVGAGI (reference sequence). Trimming pared 2 bases from V and 8 bases from J, leaving 9 bases between. The CDR3 spells CASSYEGSTQYF. DNA of the CDR3: TGTGCCAGCAGTTACGAGGGATCAACCCAGTACTTC.

The chain is built from TRBV5-1 and TRBJ2-7; D unresolved. The germline V gene has CDR1 SGHRS and CDR2 YFSETQ. V was cut by 4 bases and J by 1 base, with 12 bases left in between. The CDR3 runs to 14 residues. CDR3 residues: CASSPRLSSYEQYF. CDR3 bases: TGCGCCAGCAGCCCCCGCCTGAGTTCCTACGAGCAGTACTTC.

V and J are TRBV29-1 and TRBJ1-2, with 7 bases fitting TRBD1. J lost 1 base, V lost 7 bases, and 3 bases had no gene match. The CDR3 sequence is 12 residues long. CDR1 and CDR2 from the germline V gene are SQVTM and ANQGSEA. CDR3 in DNA: TGCAGCGCCGGGGACAGTAACTATGGCTACACCTTC. It yields the protein CSAGDSNYGYTF.

The chain joins TRBV7-9 to TRBJ2-2; D gene unclear. V lost 0 bases and J 2 bases, leaving 10 bases between the germline ends. This CDR3 region has 16 residues. Germline CDR1 and CDR2: SEHNR and FQNEAQ (reference sequence). Here the CDR3 reads CASSLADGPNTGELFF. CDR3 nucleotides: TGTGCCAGCAGCTTAGCGGACGGGCCAAACACCGGGGAGCTGTTTTTT.

The chain is built from TRBV18 and TRBJ2-7; 10 nucleotides agree with TRBD2. CDR3 length: 16 residues. Germline V gene sequence: CDR1 KGHSH, CDR2 LQKENI. The J segment lost 5 bases and the V segment lost 1 base, leaving 8 bases of the junction unmatched. The CDR3 sequence is CASSPLRLAGVDEQYF. CDR3 nucleotide sequence: TGTGCCAGCTCACCACTGCGGCTAGCGGGGGTGGACGAGCAGTACTTC.

V usage is TRBV2 and J usage is TRBJ1-1, with D perhaps matching TRBD1 (6 bases). The CDR3 loop spans 13 amino acids. Trimming took 6 bases from V and 4 from J, leaving 12 bases between them. Germline V gives CDR1 SNHLY, CDR2 FYNNEI. The CDR3 DNA follows: TGTGCCAGCAGGCAGGGGCAGGTCACTGAAGCTTTCTTT. Its translation is CASRQGQVTEAFF.

This chain uses TRBV11-2 with TRBJ1-2; no definite D call. The germline CDR1 and CDR2 sequences are SGHAT and FQNNGV. Trimming shortened V by 0 bases and J by 3 bases, and 11 bases separated the two germline ends. This CDR3 comprises 15 residues. CDR3: CASSLDPTNHYGYTF. DNA of the CDR3: TGTGCCAGCAGCTTAGATCCTACAAACCACTATGGCTACACCTTC.